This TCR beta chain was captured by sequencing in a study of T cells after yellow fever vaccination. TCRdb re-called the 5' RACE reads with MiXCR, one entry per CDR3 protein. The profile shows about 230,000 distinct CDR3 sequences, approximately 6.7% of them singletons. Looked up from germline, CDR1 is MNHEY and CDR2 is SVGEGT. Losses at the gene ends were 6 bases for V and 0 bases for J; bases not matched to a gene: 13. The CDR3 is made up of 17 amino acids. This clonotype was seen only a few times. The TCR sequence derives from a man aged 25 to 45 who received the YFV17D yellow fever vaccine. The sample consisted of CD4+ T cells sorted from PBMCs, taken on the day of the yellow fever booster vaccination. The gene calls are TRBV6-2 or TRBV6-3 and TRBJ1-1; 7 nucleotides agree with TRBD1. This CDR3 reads CASRLNRDRVLNTEAFF. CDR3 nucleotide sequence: TGTGCCAGCAGGCTAAACCGGGACAGAGTACTGAACACTGAAGCTTTCTTT.